These 9 T cell receptor beta chains originate from one sample sequenced in a study of molecular identifiers for immune sequencing clone quantification. TCRdb recomputed calls from the PCR reads with MiXCR, one row per CDR3 protein. In the table there are tens of thousands of distinct CDR3 sequences, about 23% of which are singletons. The specimen sequenced was naive CD8+ T cells from blood, with Jurkat cell RNA spiked in. Subset of the sample: FACS-sorted CD8+CD4-CCR7+CD45RA+ naive T cells. Receptors were obtained from a human donor in good health. Some libraries in this study had Jurkat cell RNA spiked in.

About this clonotype itself: A much larger clone differs by one base, so this may be a read error. The chain carries TRBV4-3 and TRBJ2-3, with D maybe TRBD1 (6 bases). V was trimmed by 1 base and J by 2 bases, leaving 10 bases between them. CDR1 is LGHNA, CDR2 YSLEER, per germline. The CDR3 is 15 amino acids. The CDR3 here is CASSQAAGDTDTQYF. CDR3 sequence (DNA): TGCGCCAGCAGCCAAGCCGCAGGGGACACAGATACGCAGTATTTT.

The sample holds many counts of this clonotype. The chain combines TRBV2 with TRBJ2-7; D tentatively reads TRBD1 or TRBD2 (5 bases each). Trimming left V 1 base short and J 3 bases short, with 13 bases between. The CDR3 is 15 amino acids. The germline V gene has CDR1 SNHLY and CDR2 FYNNEI. CDR3 nucleotides: TGTGCCAGCAGTGAAGGGGGGACCTCGCTCTACGAGCAGTACTTC. Amino acids: CASSEGGTSLYEQYF.

In its sample, this clonotype was seen a few times. The CDR3 bases are TGTGCCAGCAGCGTAGGGACAGGGGTGCGTCCCCTCCACTTT. It encodes CASSVGTGVRPLHF. The rearrangement links TRBV9 to TRBJ1-6, with 9 bases fitting TRBD1. Unmatched junction bases numbered 5, after V lost 0 bases and J lost 13 bases. The CDR3 is 14 residues long. Germline CDR1 reads SGDLS; CDR2 reads YYNGEE.

Concerning this clonotype itself: An end of the junction does not agree with germline; a read error may underlie this. The chain has TRBV6-5 and TRBJ1-1; TRBD1 is a possible D gene (6 bases). The CDR3 runs to 15 residues. Germline V CDR1 and CDR2: MNHEY, SVGAGI. As DNA, the CDR3 is TGTGCCCGCCGCCCGCGCGGGGGCCTGAGCACTGACGCTTTCTTT. This encodes CARRPRGGLSTDAFF.

This clonotype was found a few times. This chain joins TRBV7-9 and TRBJ2-5; a possible D gene is TRBD1 (5 bases). The CDR3 is 16 residues long. The germline V gene has CDR1 SEHNR and CDR2 FQNEAQ (reference sequence). Trimming cost V 1 base and J 1 base, with 13 bases left between them. The CDR3 DNA follows: TGTGCCAGCAGCTTAGGAGCCAGCAGGGTCCAAGAGACCCAGTACTTC. Translated: CASSLGASRVQETQYF.

V gene TRBV12-3 or TRBV12-4 combines with J gene TRBJ2-4; no definite D call. Deletions cut 5 bases from V and 12 bases from J, with 17 bases between. The CDR3 length is 13 residues. The CDR3: CASSPQIRADQYF. The CDR3 region has the DNA TGTGCCAGCAGTCCCCAAATTAGGGCGGATCAGTACTTC.

As concerns this clonotype: A much larger clone lies one base from this, so it may be a read error. The chain links TRBV7-8 to TRBJ2-3; either TRBD1 or TRBD2 may fit D (7 bases each). CDR3 size: 17 residues. Germline V CDR1 and CDR2: SGHVS, FQNEAQ. CDR3 in DNA: TGTGCCAGCAGCCCCATCGGTGCGGGGGACAGCAAAGATACGCAGTATTTT. It encodes CASSPIGAGDSKDTQYF.

This clonotype was recorded a few times. A read error may be the cause here, since a much bigger clone is one base away. This chain joins TRBV5-8 and TRBJ1-1, with a weak D call TRBD1 (6 bases). CDR3 length equals 12 residues. The germline gives CDR1 SGHTS, CDR2 YDEGEE. Here the CDR3 DNA reads TGTGCCAGCAGCCTCGCAGGGGTTGAAGCTCTCTTT. This codes for CASSLAGVEALF.

Ten or more counts support this clonotype. This chain connects TRBV5-8 to TRBJ2-1; a weak D match, TRBD1 (6 bases). Trimming shortened V by 0 bases and J by 3 bases, and 7 bases separated the two germline ends. Per germline, CDR1 SGHTS and CDR2 YDEGEE. The CDR3 runs 14 residues. This CDR3 reads CASSLEGVYNEQFF. The CDR3 DNA reads as TGTGCCAGCAGCTTGGAGGGGGTCTACAATGAGCAGTTCTTC.